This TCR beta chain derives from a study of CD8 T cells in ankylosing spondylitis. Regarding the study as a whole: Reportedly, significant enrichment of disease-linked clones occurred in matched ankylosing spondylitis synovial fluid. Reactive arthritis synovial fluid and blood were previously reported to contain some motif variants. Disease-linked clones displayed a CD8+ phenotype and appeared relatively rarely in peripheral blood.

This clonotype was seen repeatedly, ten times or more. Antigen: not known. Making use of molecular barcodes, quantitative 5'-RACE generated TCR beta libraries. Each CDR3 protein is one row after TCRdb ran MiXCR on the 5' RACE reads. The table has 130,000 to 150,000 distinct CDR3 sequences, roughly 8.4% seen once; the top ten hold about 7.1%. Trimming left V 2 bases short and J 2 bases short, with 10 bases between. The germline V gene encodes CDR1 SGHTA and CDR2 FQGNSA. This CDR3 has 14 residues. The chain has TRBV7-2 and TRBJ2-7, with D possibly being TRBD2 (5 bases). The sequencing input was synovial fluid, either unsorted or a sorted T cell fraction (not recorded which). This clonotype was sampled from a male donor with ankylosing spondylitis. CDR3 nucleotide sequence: TGTGCCAGCAGCTTAAGCGGCCTTACCTACGAGCAGTACTTC. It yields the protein CASSLSGLTYEQYF.